Described below is a single T cell receptor (beta chain) sequence and its context. The V end was cut by 5 bases, the J end by 3 bases, with 9 bases between. Germline V gene sequence: CDR1 WNHNN, CDR2 SYGVQD (reference sequence). This CDR3 comprises 13 residues. The assay was immunoSEQ multiplex PCR, and TCRdb's table has in-frame clones only and misses some. The sample lists 9,500 to 13,000 clones; around 74% were seen once. Regarding treatment: randomized to nivolumab then ipilimumab (arm A) or the reverse (arm B). None of the patients previously received DNA-damaging chemotherapy. Live CD3+CD8+ CD19− CD56− cells were sorted from PBMCs. This specimen comes from a study of sequential checkpoint blockade in melanoma. Study details: After both sequences, patients received maintenance nivolumab.

The chain joins TRBV10-1 to TRBJ2-3; D gene ambiguous. The material was CD8+ T cells sorted from blood (inferred from file names), obtained from a patient given nivolumab and ipilimumab in sequence. This receptor was obtained from a human donor with melanoma. In DNA, the CDR3 is TGCGCCAGCAGTCTCACAGAAACAGATACGCAGTATTTT. This codes for CASSLTETDTQYF.